This T cell receptor (beta chain) was recovered during a study of blood T cell repertoires in COVID-19. The wider study: Samples representing acute and convalescent COVID-19 were sourced from the United States, Italy and Spain. T cells, B-cell-depleted T cells, or PBMCs supplied cDNA or gDNA.

Per germline, CDR1 LNHDA and CDR2 SQIVND (reference sequence). J was trimmed by 6 bases and V by 6 bases; bases with no gene match: 10. The CDR3 loop spans 14 amino acids. In the original processing: By means of reference gene primer amplification, nucleated cell counts were estimated. The repertoire was sequenced with immunoSEQ multiplex PCR; TCRdb's copy has only in-frame clones and lacks some. That table gives V, J and clone size, and the DNA gave D and trimming. The table has roughly 52,000 clones, around nine tenths seen once. The V gene is TRBV19, the J gene TRBJ2-7; 8 nucleotides agree with TRBD1. The sequenced sample was peripheral blood. This sequence originates from a woman of 80 years or more with acute or convalescent COVID-19. The CDR3 spells CASSPGGRSIEQYF. The CDR3 region has the DNA TGTGCCAGTAGCCCAGGGGGCCGTTCGATCGAGCAGTACTTC.